The clone carrying this T cell receptor beta chain was seen just once. This specimen belongs to a study of T cell responses to AZD1222 COVID-19 vaccine. Germline CDR1 MDHEN, CDR2 SYDVKM. This CDR3 contains 13 residues. Trimming left V 8 bases short and J 7 bases short, with 14 bases between. The method was immunoSEQ multiplex PCR; TCRdb's version includes in-frame clones alone and lacks a portion of them. Of tens of thousands of clones listed, about nine tenths were seen once; the top ten hold about 5.2%. The source was peripheral blood, collected 28 days after the second AZD1222 dose. This sequence originates from an adult who received the AZD1222 COVID-19 vaccine. The V gene is TRBV28, the J gene TRBJ1-4; the D is unclear. CDR3 loop: CASRRVVGEKLFF. CDR3 nucleotides: TGTGCCAGCCGGAGGGTTGTCGGTGAAAAACTGTTTTTT.